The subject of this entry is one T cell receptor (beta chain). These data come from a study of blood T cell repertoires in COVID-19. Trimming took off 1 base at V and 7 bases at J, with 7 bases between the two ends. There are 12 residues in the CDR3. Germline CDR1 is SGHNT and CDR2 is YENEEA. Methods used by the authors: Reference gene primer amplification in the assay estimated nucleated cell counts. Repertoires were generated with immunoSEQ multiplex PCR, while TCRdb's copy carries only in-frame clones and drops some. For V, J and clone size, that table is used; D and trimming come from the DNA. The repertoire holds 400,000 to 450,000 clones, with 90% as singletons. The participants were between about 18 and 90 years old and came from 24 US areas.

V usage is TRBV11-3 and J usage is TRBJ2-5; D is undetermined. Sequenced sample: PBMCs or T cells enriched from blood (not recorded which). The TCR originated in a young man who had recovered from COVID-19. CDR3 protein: CASSLGSGTQYF. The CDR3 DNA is TGTGCCAGCAGCTTAGGCTCCGGGACCCAGTACTTC.